The 15 T cell receptor beta chains listed next were all sequenced from one sample in a study of metastatic and nonmetastatic thyroid tumors. Thyroid surgery took place with no prior treatment in any patient. TCRdb redid the clone calls on the PCR reads using MiXCR. The top ten clones hold approximately 20% of a sample with about 62,000 clones, roughly 4.1% of them seen once. The sample taken for sequencing was blood. The receptors originated from a female donor with papillary thyroid cancer or a benign thyroid nodule (not recorded which). Some clones in this sample may be carry-over from other donors' samples.

This clone appeared many times. The same CDR3 arises from other DNA sequences in this sample as well. This chain connects TRBV11-2 to TRBJ1-1; D not certain. Germline assignment: CDR1 SGHAT and CDR2 FQNNGV. The CDR3 consists of 14 residues. V shed 5 bases and J shed 1 base, with 11 bases lying between them. CDR3 sequence reads: CASSRRVGNTEAFF. The CDR3 bases are TGTGCCAGCAGCCGACGGGTAGGGAACACTGAAGCTTTCTTT. Combining the CDR3 with reference TRBV11-2 and TRBJ1-1 gives the whole variable domain EAGVAQSPRYKIIEKRQSVAFWCNPISGHATLYWYQQILGQGPKLLIQFQNNGVVDDSQLPKDRFSAERLKGVDSTLKIQPAKLEDSAVYLCASSRRVGNTEAFFGQGTRLTVV.

This clone appeared once. V usage is TRBV30 and J usage is TRBJ1-1; D is unresolved. CDR1 and CDR2 from the germline V gene are GTSNPN and SVGIG (reference sequence). The CDR3 is 14 amino acids. The V end lost 5 bases, the J end lost 6 bases, and 19 bases lay between the germline ends. CDR3 DNA: TGTGCCTGGGGATGGAATGGGCCTGCCGCTGAAGCTTTCTTT. This encodes CAWGWNGPAAEAFF.

This clone was counted many times. This chain uses TRBV19 with TRBJ2-2, with no clear D. V was cut by 1 base and J by 0 bases, with 18 bases left in between. Germline lookup yields CDR1 LNHDA and CDR2 SQIVND (reference sequence). The CDR3 loop spans 19 amino acids. Written as DNA, the CDR3 is TGTGCCAGTAGTATAGTTGGGATGGTCGGAAACGCGAACACCGGGGAGCTGTTTTTT. Translation gives CASSIVGMVGNANTGELFF. The variable domain in full, completed from reference TRBV19 and TRBJ2-2, reads DGGITQSPKYLFRKEGQNVTLSCEQNLNHDAMYWYRQDPGQGLRLIYYSQIVNDFQKGDIAEGYSVSREKKESFPLTVTSAQKNPTAFYLCASSIVGMVGNANTGELFFGEGSRLTVL.

As for this clone: This sample also contains other DNA sequences that code for the same CDR3. V is TRBV15 and J is TRBJ2-5; 10 bases agree with TRBD2. This CDR3 has 15 residues. V lost 3 bases to trimming and J lost 3 bases; unmatched junction nucleotides: 4. CDR1 and CDR2 from the germline V gene are LNHNV and YYDKDF (reference sequence). DNA for the CDR3: TGTGCCACCAGCAGCCGGCTAGCGGGAGAAGAGACCCAGTACTTC. Residues: CATSSRLAGEETQYF.

Comments on this clone: A read error may explain this, as a much larger clone is one base away. The V gene is TRBV5-1, the J gene TRBJ2-5; D possibly corresponds to TRBD1 (6 bases). The CDR3 is made up of 15 amino acids. V shed 4 bases and J shed 9 bases, with 22 bases lying between them. CDR1 and CDR2 (germline): SGHRS, YFSETQ. This CDR3 is CASSPSLGHVLSQYF. The CDR3 DNA sequence: TGCGCCAGCAGCCCTAGTCTGGGACATGTTTTGTCCCAGTACTTC. Together with reference TRBV5-1 and TRBJ2-5, the CDR3 gives the full variable domain: KAGVTQTPRYLIKTRGQQVTLSCSPISGHRSVSWYQQTPGQGLQFLFEYFSETQRNKGNFPGRFSGRQFSNSRSEMNVSTLELGDSALYLCASSPSLGHVLSQYFGPGTRLLVL.

This clone was found many times. The V gene is TRBV3-1, the J gene TRBJ1-1; no clear D. V shed 4 bases and J shed 5 bases, with 11 bases lying between them. This CDR3 region has 13 residues. Germline-derived CDR1 and CDR2 are LGHDT and YNNKEL (reference sequence). The CDR3 protein is CASSPLPGTEAFF. CDR3 DNA sequence: TGTGCCAGCAGCCCCCTCCCGGGGACTGAAGCTTTCTTT.

This clone was counted ten times or more. V and J are TRBV11-2 and TRBJ1-1; D unclear. The germline V gene encodes CDR1 SGHAT and CDR2 FQNNGV. V was cut by 3 bases and J by 1 base, with 3 bases left in between. This CDR3 has 12 residues. CDR3 region: CASSFPNTEAFF. CDR3 nucleotide sequence: TGTGCCAGCAGCTTCCCGAACACTGAAGCTTTCTTT.

This clone showed up just a few times. This may be a read error, as it is one base from a much larger clone. The rearrangement uses TRBV2 and TRBJ2-5, with 8 bases identical to TRBD2. The germline V gene encodes CDR1 SNHLY and CDR2 FYNNEI. The length of the CDR3 is 14 residues. The CDR3, as DNA: TGTGCCAGCAGCGAAGGACTAGCCCCAGAGAACCAGTACTTC. Its translation is CASSEGLAPENQYF.

This clone was counted between two and nine times. The V call is TRBV27, the J call TRBJ2-3; tentative D call: TRBD2 (7 bases). The CDR3 has 17 residues. Germline V CDR1 and CDR2: MNHEY, SMNVEV (reference sequence). V lost 9 bases and J 2 bases, leaving 24 bases between the germline ends. CDR3 amino acids: CASGGGLGFFTTDTQYF. DNA for the CDR3: TGTGCCAGTGGGGGGGGGCTTGGCTTTTTCACCACAGATACGCAGTATTTT.

The genes are TRBV27 and TRBJ1-2; 9 nucleotides agree with TRBD1. The trim removed 8 bases at V and 5 bases at J, leaving 12 bases unmatched. The CDR3 runs 15 residues. The germline gives CDR1 MNHEY, CDR2 SMNVEV (reference sequence). CDR3 in DNA: TGTGCCAGCTGGGGTAACGACAGGGGGTTTTATGGCTACACCTTC. Translated: CASWGNDRGFYGYTF.

V and J are TRBV24-1 and TRBJ2-1, with TRBD2 as a possible D gene (6 bases). Germline assignment: CDR1 KGHDR and CDR2 SFDVKD. The CDR3 consists of 16 residues. V gave up 3 bases and J gave up 0 bases, with 11 bases separating them. The CDR3 coding sequence is TGTGCCACCAGTGATATGGTAGCGGACTCCTACAATGAGCAGTTCTTC. Encoded protein: CATSDMVADSYNEQFF.

This clone was detected ten times or more. This chain links TRBV20-1 with TRBJ2-7, with D possibly being TRBD1 (6 bases). This CDR3 comprises 15 residues. The V gene's germline CDR1 is DFQATT and CDR2 SNEGSKA (reference sequence). V gave up 3 bases and J gave up 4 bases, with 19 bases separating them. The CDR3 DNA reads TGCAGTGCTAGCCACCCTTCCCGGGACACTTACGAGCAGTACTTC. Its translation: CSASHPSRDTYEQYF.

This clone has a count of ten or more. This rearrangement joins TRBV15 to TRBJ1-1, with D maybe TRBD1 (6 bases). The CDR3 length is 13 residues. Trimming pared 2 bases from V and 5 bases from J, leaving 9 bases between. The germline CDR1 and CDR2 sequences are LNHNV and YYDKDF (reference sequence). CDR3 region: CATSRQGNTEAFF. DNA of the CDR3: TGTGCCACCAGCAGACAGGGGAATACTGAAGCTTTCTTT.

In this sample, this clone turned up a few times. This CDR3 is also generated by other DNA sequences in the sample. The chain couples TRBV6-1 to TRBJ2-3; 16 bases fit TRBD2. Germline V CDR1 and CDR2: MNHNS, SASEGT. The CDR3 is 17 amino acids. Trimming removed 6 bases from V and 5 bases from J; junction bases left unmatched: 8. This CDR3 is CASSPGLAGGGVDTQYF. The CDR3 region has the DNA TGTGCCAGCAGCCCGGGACTAGCGGGAGGGGGAGTAGATACGCAGTATTTT.

Many counts were recorded for this clone. The V gene is TRBV7-9, the J gene TRBJ2-7; 10 positions agree with TRBD2. The CDR3 extends over 15 amino acids. V gave up 4 bases and J gave up 6 bases; unmatched junction bases: 9. The germline CDR1 and CDR2 sequences are SEHNR and FQNEAQ (reference sequence). CDR3 amino acids: CASSWEASGRGEQYF. The CDR3 region has the DNA TGTGCCAGCAGCTGGGAGGCTAGCGGGAGAGGCGAGCAGTACTTC.